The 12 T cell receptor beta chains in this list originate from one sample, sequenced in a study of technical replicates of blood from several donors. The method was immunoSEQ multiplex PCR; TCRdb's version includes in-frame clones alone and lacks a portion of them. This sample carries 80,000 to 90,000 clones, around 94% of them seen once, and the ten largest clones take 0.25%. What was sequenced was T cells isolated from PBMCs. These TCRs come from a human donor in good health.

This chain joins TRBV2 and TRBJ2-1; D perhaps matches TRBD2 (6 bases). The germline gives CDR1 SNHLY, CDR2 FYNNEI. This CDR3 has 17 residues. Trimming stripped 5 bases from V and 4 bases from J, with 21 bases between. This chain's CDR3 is CASSSSIGRGMYNEQFF. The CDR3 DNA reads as TGTGCCAGCAGTTCCTCAATCGGACGGGGGATGTACAATGAGCAGTTCTTC. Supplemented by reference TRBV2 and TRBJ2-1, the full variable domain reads EPEVTQTPSHQVTQMGQEVILRCVPISNHLYFYWYRQILGQKVEFLVSFYNNEISEKSEIFDDQFSVERPDGSNFTLKIRSTKLEDSAMYFCASSSSIGRGMYNEQFFGPGTRLTVL.

As DNA, the CDR3 is TGTGCCAGCTCACCCGGGGTCCCTAATGAAAAACTGTTTTTT. It is translated as CASSPGVPNEKLFF. The chain has TRBV18 and TRBJ1-4; no clear D. CDR1 is KGHSH and CDR2 is LQKENI in the germline V gene. This CDR3 region has 14 residues. The V gene lost 3 bases and the J gene lost 3 bases, with 8 bases spanning the gap.

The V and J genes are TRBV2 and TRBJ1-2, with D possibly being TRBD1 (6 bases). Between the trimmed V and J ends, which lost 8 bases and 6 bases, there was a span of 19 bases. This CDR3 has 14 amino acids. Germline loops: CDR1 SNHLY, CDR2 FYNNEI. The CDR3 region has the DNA TGTGCCAGCGTTAAGCGGGGGGCATCGGATGGCTACACCTTC. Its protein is CASVKRGASDGYTF.

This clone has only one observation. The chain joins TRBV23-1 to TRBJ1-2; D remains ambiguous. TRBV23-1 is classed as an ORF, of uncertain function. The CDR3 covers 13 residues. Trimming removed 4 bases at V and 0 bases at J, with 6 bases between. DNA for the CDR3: TGCGCCAGCAGTCGGCCAGCTAACTATGGCTACACCTTC. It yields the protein CASSRPANYGYTF.

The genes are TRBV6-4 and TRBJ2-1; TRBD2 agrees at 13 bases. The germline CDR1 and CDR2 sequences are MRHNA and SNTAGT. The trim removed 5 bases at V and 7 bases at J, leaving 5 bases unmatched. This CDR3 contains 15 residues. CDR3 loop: CASSPGLAGANEQFF. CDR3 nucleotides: TGTGCCAGCAGTCCAGGACTAGCGGGGGCTAATGAGCAGTTCTTC.

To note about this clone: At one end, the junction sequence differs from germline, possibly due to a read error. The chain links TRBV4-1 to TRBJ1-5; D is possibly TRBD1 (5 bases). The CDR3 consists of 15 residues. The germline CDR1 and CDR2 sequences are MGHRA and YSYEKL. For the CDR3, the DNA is TGCGCCAGCAGCCAAGAGTTGGGGCCCGGTCGCGTCTTCAGTTTT. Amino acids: CASSQELGPGRVFSF.

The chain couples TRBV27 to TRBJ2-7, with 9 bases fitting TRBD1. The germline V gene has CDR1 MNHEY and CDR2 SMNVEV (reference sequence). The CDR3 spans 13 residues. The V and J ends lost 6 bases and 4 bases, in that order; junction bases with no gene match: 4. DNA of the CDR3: TGTGCCAGCAGGCCGGACAGGGGATACGAGCAGTACTTC. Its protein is CASRPDRGYEQYF.

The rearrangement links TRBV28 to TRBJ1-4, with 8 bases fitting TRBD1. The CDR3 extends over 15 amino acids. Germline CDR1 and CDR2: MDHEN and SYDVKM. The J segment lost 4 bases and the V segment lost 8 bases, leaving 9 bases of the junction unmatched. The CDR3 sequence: CASYSGGAINEKLFF. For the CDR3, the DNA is TGTGCCAGCTACTCAGGGGGCGCGATTAATGAAAAACTGTTTTTT.

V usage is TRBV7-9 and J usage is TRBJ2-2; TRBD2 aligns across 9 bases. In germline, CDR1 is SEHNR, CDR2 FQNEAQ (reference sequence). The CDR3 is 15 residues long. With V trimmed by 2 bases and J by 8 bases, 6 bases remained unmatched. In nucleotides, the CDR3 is TGTGCCAGCAGCTTAATTATAGCGGGAGTTGGGGAGCTGTTTTTT. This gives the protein CASSLIIAGVGELFF.

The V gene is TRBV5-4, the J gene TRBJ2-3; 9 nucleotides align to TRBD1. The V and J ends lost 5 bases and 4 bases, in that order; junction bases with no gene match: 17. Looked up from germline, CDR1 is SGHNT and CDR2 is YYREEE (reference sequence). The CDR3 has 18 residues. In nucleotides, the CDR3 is TGTGCCAGCAGGGATATAACAGGGGGCGGGCTACGGGCAGATACGCAGTATTTT. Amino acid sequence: CASRDITGGGLRADTQYF.

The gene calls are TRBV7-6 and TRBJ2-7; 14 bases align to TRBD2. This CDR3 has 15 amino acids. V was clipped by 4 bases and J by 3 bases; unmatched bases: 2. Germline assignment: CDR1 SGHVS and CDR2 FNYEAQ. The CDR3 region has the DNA TGTGCCAGCAGCTACGGGACTAGCGGGAGCTACGAGCAGTACTTC. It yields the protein CASSYGTSGSYEQYF.

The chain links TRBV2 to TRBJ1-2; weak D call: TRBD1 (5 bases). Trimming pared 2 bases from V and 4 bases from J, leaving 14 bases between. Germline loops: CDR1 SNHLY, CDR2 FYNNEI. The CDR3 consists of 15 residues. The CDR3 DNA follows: TGTGCCAGCAGTGAATGGGGGGGGACTAGCTATGGCTACACCTTC. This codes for CASSEWGGTSYGYTF.